One sample yielded the 18 T cell receptor beta chains listed below, sequenced in a study of blood T cell repertoires in COVID-19. The protocol was immunoSEQ multiplex PCR, while the TCRdb copy is restricted to in-frame clones and leaves out a portion. This sample yields about 220,000 clones, of which about 80% are seen a single time; roughly 3% belongs to the top ten. Source material: peripheral blood. These receptors were collected from a woman aged 25 to 45 who had recovered from COVID-19.

The V gene is TRBV7-9, the J gene TRBJ1-1; D may be TRBD1 (6 bases). The CDR3 consists of 15 residues. V was shortened by 5 bases and J by 6 bases, with 19 bases between the two germline ends. Germline assignment: CDR1 SEHNR and CDR2 FQNEAQ (reference sequence). Written as DNA, the CDR3 is TGTGCCAGCAGCCTAATTCCCCACAGGGTCTCTGAAGCTTTCTTT. The encoded protein is CASSLIPHRVSEAFF.

This clone has only one observation. V usage is TRBV6-6 and J usage is TRBJ2-1; possibly TRBD1 for D (6 bases). This CDR3 spans 16 amino acids. The V end lost 0 bases, the J end lost 0 bases, and 9 bases lay between the germline ends. Germline CDR1 reads MNHNY; CDR2 reads SVGAGI (reference sequence). CDR3 DNA sequence: TGTGCCAGCAGTTACTCGGGGGCCAGCTCCTACAATGAGCAGTTCTTC. Translated, it gives CASSYSGASSYNEQFF.

The rearrangement uses TRBV28 and TRBJ2-1; the match to TRBD1 covers 10 bases. V lost 2 bases and J lost 4; bases outside the gene matches: 2. Germline CDR1 and CDR2: MDHEN and SYDVKM. This CDR3 is built from 15 residues. This CDR3 is CASSLPGQGYNEQFF. DNA of the CDR3: TGTGCCAGCAGTTTACCGGGACAGGGGTACAATGAGCAGTTCTTC. The full variable domain, rest sourced from reference TRBV28 and TRBJ2-1, is DVKVTQSSRYLVKRTGEKVFLECVQDMDHENMFWYRQDPGLGLRLIYFSYDVKMKEKGDIPEGYSVSREKKERFSLILESASTNQTSMYLCASSLPGQGYNEQFFGPGTRLTVL.

The chain combines TRBV7-9 with TRBJ2-5; 14 bases match TRBD2. Germline values: CDR1 SEHNR, CDR2 FQNEAQ (reference sequence). V gave up 5 bases and J gave up 2 bases; unmatched junction bases: 10. The CDR3 has 18 residues. The CDR3 region is CASSPGTSGRHGQETQYF. CDR3 sequence (DNA): TGTGCCAGCAGCCCAGGGACTAGCGGGAGACACGGGCAAGAGACCCAGTACTTC.

This clone was observed a single time. At one end the junction does not follow the germline gene, possibly because of a read error. This chain joins TRBV7-8 and TRBJ2-7; possibly TRBD1 or TRBD2 for D (6 bases each). The CDR3 sequence is 17 residues long. Germline lookup yields CDR1 SGHVS and CDR2 FQNEAQ. The chain's CDR3 is CASSLALEGDQTYEQYF. As DNA, the CDR3 is TGTGCCAGCAGCCTAGCGCTTGAGGGGGACCAAACCTACGAGCAGTACTTC. Full variable domain (missing parts from reference TRBV7-8 and TRBJ2-7): GAGVSQSPRYKVAKRGQDVALRCDPISGHVSLFWYQQALGQGPEFLTYFQNEAQLDKSGLPSDRFFAERPEGSVSTLKIQRTQQEDSAVYLCASSLALEGDQTYEQYFGPGTRLTVT.

The rearrangement links TRBV3-1 (or the pseudogene TRBV3-2) to TRBJ2-5, with TRBD2 identical over 9 bases. Germline V gene lookup returns CDR1 LGHDT and CDR2 YNNKEL (reference sequence). CDR3 length equals 14 residues. The V and J ends lost 3 bases and 2 bases, in that order; junction bases with no gene match: 1. The CDR3 protein is CASSHSGSQETQYF. Here the CDR3 DNA reads TGTGCCAGCAGCCATAGCGGGAGTCAAGAGACCCAGTACTTC.

This chain connects TRBV28 to TRBJ2-3; D may be TRBD1 (5 bases). The CDR3 spans 15 residues. Germline V gives CDR1 MDHEN, CDR2 SYDVKM. V lost 5 bases and J 3 bases, leaving 15 bases between the germline ends. The CDR3: CASSPDSVGTDTQYF. Written as DNA, the CDR3 is TGTGCCAGCAGTCCCGACAGCGTTGGGACAGATACGCAGTATTTT.

This chain links TRBV7-9 with TRBJ1-1; 8 positions match TRBD1. Germline loops: CDR1 SEHNR, CDR2 FQNEAQ (reference sequence). This CDR3 is built from 14 residues. V was clipped by 6 bases and J by 4 bases; unmatched bases: 7. The CDR3 reads CASSVDRVFTEAFF. CDR3 DNA: TGTGCCAGCAGTGTGGACAGGGTTTTCACTGAAGCTTTCTTT.

This chain uses TRBV27 with TRBJ1-1, with D perhaps matching TRBD1 (5 bases). V was trimmed by 8 bases and J by 5 bases, leaving 15 bases between them. CDR1 and CDR2 from the germline V gene are MNHEY and SMNVEV (reference sequence). CDR3 size: 13 residues. CDR3 amino acids: CASSQGLGTEAFF. CDR3 coding DNA: TGTGCCAGCTCCCAGGGACTGGGGACTGAAGCTTTCTTT.

The chain combines TRBV7-6 with TRBJ2-5; TRBD1 is a possible D gene (6 bases). The CDR3 has 15 residues. The V gene's germline CDR1 is SGHVS and CDR2 FNYEAQ. The V gene lost 1 base and the J gene lost 5 bases, with 14 bases spanning the gap. The CDR3 here is CASSLGSQRGETQYF. CDR3 bases: TGTGCCAGCAGCTTAGGCTCACAGAGGGGGGAGACCCAGTACTTC.

The chain links TRBV2 to TRBJ2-1; 7 bases are shared with TRBD1. This CDR3 is 12 amino acids long. CDR1 is SNHLY, CDR2 FYNNEI, per germline. Losses at the gene ends were 6 bases for V and 6 bases for J; bases not matched to a gene: 2. DNA of the CDR3: TGTGCCAGCAGGGGGGACAGCAATGAGCAGTTCTTC. Protein: CASRGDSNEQFF.

This clone was picked up a small number of times. V usage is TRBV11-2 and J usage is TRBJ2-5; a weak D match, TRBD1 (6 bases). V was cut by 5 bases and J by 5 bases, with 12 bases left in between. The V gene's germline CDR1 is SGHAT and CDR2 FQNNGV. The CDR3 runs 13 residues. CDR3 DNA: TGTGCCAGCAGCGAGACAGGAGCGGAGACCCAGTACTTC. The encoded protein is CASSETGAETQYF.

This clone was detected only once. The chain employs TRBV5-1 and TRBJ1-4; D gene uncertain. The length of the CDR3 is 12 residues. Germline V lookup: CDR1 SGHRS, CDR2 YFSETQ. The ends were cut back, 0 bases at V and 10 bases at J, with 7 bases in the middle. The CDR3 DNA is TGCGCCAGCAGCTTGGATGCGGGAAAACTGTTTTTT. Protein product: CASSLDAGKLFF.

The genes are TRBV23-1 and TRBJ1-3; possible D gene TRBD1, 6 bases. TRBV23-1 is an ORF, with its function uncertain. CDR3 size: 15 residues. Trimming stripped 4 bases from V and 0 bases from J, with 10 bases between. This chain's CDR3 is CASSRDIHSGNTIYF. CDR3 coding DNA: TGCGCCAGCAGTCGGGACATACACTCTGGAAACACCATATATTTT.

The chain joins TRBV12-5 to TRBJ1-4; D perhaps matches TRBD1 (6 bases). This CDR3 region has 14 residues. V dropped 5 bases and J dropped 3 bases, with 10 bases sitting between them. Germline values: CDR1 LGHNT, CDR2 FRNRAP. Here the CDR3 reads CASGPEGANEKLFF. The CDR3 DNA reads as TGTGCTAGTGGTCCAGAGGGGGCTAATGAAAAACTGTTTTTT.

This chain uses TRBV6-5 with TRBJ2-2; no firm D call. V was cut by 6 bases and J by 0 bases, with 8 bases left in between. The CDR3 contains 14 residues. Per germline, CDR1 MNHEY and CDR2 SVGAGI. CDR3 bases: TGTGCCAGCAGGATAAGCCCGAACACCGGGGAGCTGTTTTTT. Its translation: CASRISPNTGELFF.

The CDR3 DNA reads TGTGCCAGCAGTCGGAGGGGCCTTTCCTACGAGCAGTACTTC. Protein sequence: CASSRRGLSYEQYF. This chain links TRBV6-5 with TRBJ2-7, with D tentatively TRBD2 (6 bases). CDR3 length: 14 residues. Germline V gives CDR1 MNHEY, CDR2 SVGAGI. With 5 bases removed from V and 1 base from J, the gap between germline ends came to 12 bases.

The rearrangement joins TRBV10-3 to TRBJ2-3; D may be TRBD2 (5 bases). Between the trimmed V and J ends, which lost 4 bases and 5 bases, there was a span of 13 bases. Looked up from germline, CDR1 is ENHRY and CDR2 is SYGVKD. CDR3 length: 14 residues. The CDR3 region has the DNA TGTGCCATCAGTGCCCGGACTGGCCAAGATACGCAGTATTTT. This sequence encodes CAISARTGQDTQYF.